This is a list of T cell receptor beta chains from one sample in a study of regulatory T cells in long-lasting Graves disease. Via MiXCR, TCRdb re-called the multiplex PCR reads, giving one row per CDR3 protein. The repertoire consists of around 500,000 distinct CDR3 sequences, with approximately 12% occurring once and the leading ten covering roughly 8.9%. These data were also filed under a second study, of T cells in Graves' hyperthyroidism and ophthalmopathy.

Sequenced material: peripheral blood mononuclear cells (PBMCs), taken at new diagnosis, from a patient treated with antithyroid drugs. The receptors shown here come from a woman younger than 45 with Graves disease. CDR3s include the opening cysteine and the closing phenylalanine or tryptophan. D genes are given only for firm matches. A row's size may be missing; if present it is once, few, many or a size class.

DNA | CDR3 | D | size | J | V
TGTGCCAGCACCCCTGCCACCGCAGGACCACTTAGAGATACGCAGTATTTT | CASTPATAGPLRDTQYF | - | many | TRBJ2-3 | TRBV27
TGTGCCAGCAGTTATGGAGGGGGAGGCGCAGATACGCAGTATTTT | CASSYGGGGADTQYF | - | - | TRBJ2-3 | TRBV6-2/TRBV6-3
TGTGCCAGCAGCCCCATAAACTTCGTGGTTCGGAATGAGCAGTTCTTC | CASSPINFVVRNEQFF | - | many | TRBJ2-1 | TRBV11-1
TGCGCCAGCAGCTCCGCGTTTGGCAGGGCGAACACTGAAGCTTTCTTT | CASSSAFGRANTEAFF | - | few | TRBJ1-1 | TRBV5-1
TGTGCCAGCAGCCTACAGGGGAATCCGACAGATACGCAGTATTTT | CASSLQGNPTDTQYF | TRBD1 | few | TRBJ2-3 | TRBV9
TGTGCCAGCAGCTCCCGACAAGTCGGCGGGTTTGCTGAGCAGTTCTTC | CASSSRQVGGFAEQFF | - | - | TRBJ2-1 | TRBV7-9
TGTGCCAGCAGCTTAGTTTGGAACGAGCAGTACTTC | CASSLVWNEQYF | - | once | TRBJ2-7 | TRBV7-2
TGCAGTGCTGGAATCGGGACACGGACGCAGTATTTT | CSAGIGTRTQYF | - | few | TRBJ2-3 | TRBV20-1
TGTGCCAGCACTTCCCCCACAGATACGCAGTATTTT | CASTSPTDTQYF | - | many | TRBJ2-3 | TRBV2
TGTGCCAGCTCACCCTATATTCAAGAGACCCAGTACTTC | CASSPYIQETQYF | - | many | TRBJ2-5 | TRBV18
TGTGCCAGCTCCCTGGAGAGCTCCTACGAGCAGTACTTC | CASSLESSYEQYF | - | many | TRBJ2-7 | TRBV2
TGTGCCAGCAGTTCCCTGAATAGGTACGAGCAGTACTTC | CASSSLNRYEQYF | - | - | TRBJ2-7 | TRBV27
TGCGCCAGCAGCGGCGGGGCGCGAGGTACGCAGTATTTT | CASSGGARGTQYF | - | - | TRBJ2-3 | TRBV5-1
TGTGCCAGCAGCTTGGGGCCGGGAAAAGATACGCAGTATTTT | CASSLGPGKDTQYF | - | few | TRBJ2-3 | TRBV5-6
TGTGCCTGGACCCCCGTCGGACGTTATAATTCACCCCTCCACTTT | CAWTPVGRYNSPLHF | - | - | TRBJ1-6 | TRBV30